This T cell receptor beta chain was captured by sequencing in a study of graft-versus-host responses after intestinal transplantation. Turning to this clone: Its antigen is unknown.

CDR3 length: 22 amino acids. Germline V gene sequence: CDR1 MGHRA, CDR2 YSYEKL. V lost 0 bases to trimming and J lost 0 bases, with 30 bases between them. Findings and limits, study-wide: Recipient bone marrow held GvH clones, some seen earlier in ileum or blood.

Profiling relied on immunoSEQ multiplex PCR, and the TCRdb table lists in-frame clones only, not all of them. Here the sample spans roughly 9,800 clones, around 91% being singletons. The sample consisted of PBMCs, taken just over 42 days after intestinal transplant. This chain connects TRBV4-1 to TRBJ2-7; D is ambiguous. This TCR came from a human patient who received an intestinal transplant, so some T cells may come from the graft donor. The CDR3 reads CASSQDSLSSIYAEFSSYEQYF. CDR3 nucleotides: TGCGCCAGCAGCCAAGACAGTCTCTCTTCAATTTACGCCGAGTTCAGCTCCTACGAGCAGTACTTC.